This T cell receptor beta chain was sequenced in a study of T cell responses to AZD1222 COVID-19 vaccine. Study results and limitations: CD4 TCRs linked to vaccination spanned spike, dominating at 160-218 and 743-854.

Turning to this clone: Its antigen is unknown.

Clones were sequenced by immunoSEQ multiplex PCR, and TCRdb holds only the in-frame ones, with some missing. This sample has 98,000 or so clones; more than 70% occur once, and the top ten carry approximately 3.1%. The CDR3 spans 14 residues. CDR1 SGHDT and CDR2 YYEEEE come from the germline V gene. The V and J ends lost 6 bases and 2 bases respectively, with 12 bases between them. The sample was peripheral blood, taken on day 0 of MenACWY control vaccination. The receptor comes from an adult in good health. V and J are TRBV5-6 and TRBJ1-5, with D hard to call. CDR3 region: CASNTYGGNQPQHF. For the CDR3, the DNA is TGTGCCAGCAACACATACGGGGGCAATCAGCCCCAGCATTTT.